The TCR beta chain described here comes from a study of shared clonotypes between healthy human individuals. Once extracted for a subset, genomic DNA was divided evenly among several immunoSEQ plates. Sequenced by immunoSEQ multiplex PCR; TCRdb stores in-frame clones only, minus some. This sample has about 450,000 clones, with roughly 85% found just once. CDR3 length: 14 amino acids. Trimming removed 1 base from V and 1 base from J, with 5 bases in between. Germline CDR1 reads SGHNT; CDR2 reads YENEEA. The origin of this receptor is a woman in her 40s in good health. Some clones in this sample may be carry-over from other donors' samples. Sequenced: PBMCs. The V and J genes are TRBV11-3 and TRBJ2-1, with unresolved D. The CDR3 nucleotides are TGTGCCAGCAGCTTAGGGTTGTCCTACAATGAGCAGTTCTTC. Amino acid sequence: CASSLGLSYNEQFF.